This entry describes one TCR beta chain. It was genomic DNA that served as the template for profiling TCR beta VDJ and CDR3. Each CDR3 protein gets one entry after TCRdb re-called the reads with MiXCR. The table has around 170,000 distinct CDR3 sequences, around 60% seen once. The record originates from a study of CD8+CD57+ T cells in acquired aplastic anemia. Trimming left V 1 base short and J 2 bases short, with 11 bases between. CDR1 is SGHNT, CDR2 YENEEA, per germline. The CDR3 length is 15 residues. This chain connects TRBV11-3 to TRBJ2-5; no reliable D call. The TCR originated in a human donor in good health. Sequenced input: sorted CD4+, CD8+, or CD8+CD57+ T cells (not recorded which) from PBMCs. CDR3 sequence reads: CASSLGGTLQETQYF. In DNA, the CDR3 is TGTGCCAGCAGCTTAGGGGGAACCTTACAAGAGACCCAGTACTTC.